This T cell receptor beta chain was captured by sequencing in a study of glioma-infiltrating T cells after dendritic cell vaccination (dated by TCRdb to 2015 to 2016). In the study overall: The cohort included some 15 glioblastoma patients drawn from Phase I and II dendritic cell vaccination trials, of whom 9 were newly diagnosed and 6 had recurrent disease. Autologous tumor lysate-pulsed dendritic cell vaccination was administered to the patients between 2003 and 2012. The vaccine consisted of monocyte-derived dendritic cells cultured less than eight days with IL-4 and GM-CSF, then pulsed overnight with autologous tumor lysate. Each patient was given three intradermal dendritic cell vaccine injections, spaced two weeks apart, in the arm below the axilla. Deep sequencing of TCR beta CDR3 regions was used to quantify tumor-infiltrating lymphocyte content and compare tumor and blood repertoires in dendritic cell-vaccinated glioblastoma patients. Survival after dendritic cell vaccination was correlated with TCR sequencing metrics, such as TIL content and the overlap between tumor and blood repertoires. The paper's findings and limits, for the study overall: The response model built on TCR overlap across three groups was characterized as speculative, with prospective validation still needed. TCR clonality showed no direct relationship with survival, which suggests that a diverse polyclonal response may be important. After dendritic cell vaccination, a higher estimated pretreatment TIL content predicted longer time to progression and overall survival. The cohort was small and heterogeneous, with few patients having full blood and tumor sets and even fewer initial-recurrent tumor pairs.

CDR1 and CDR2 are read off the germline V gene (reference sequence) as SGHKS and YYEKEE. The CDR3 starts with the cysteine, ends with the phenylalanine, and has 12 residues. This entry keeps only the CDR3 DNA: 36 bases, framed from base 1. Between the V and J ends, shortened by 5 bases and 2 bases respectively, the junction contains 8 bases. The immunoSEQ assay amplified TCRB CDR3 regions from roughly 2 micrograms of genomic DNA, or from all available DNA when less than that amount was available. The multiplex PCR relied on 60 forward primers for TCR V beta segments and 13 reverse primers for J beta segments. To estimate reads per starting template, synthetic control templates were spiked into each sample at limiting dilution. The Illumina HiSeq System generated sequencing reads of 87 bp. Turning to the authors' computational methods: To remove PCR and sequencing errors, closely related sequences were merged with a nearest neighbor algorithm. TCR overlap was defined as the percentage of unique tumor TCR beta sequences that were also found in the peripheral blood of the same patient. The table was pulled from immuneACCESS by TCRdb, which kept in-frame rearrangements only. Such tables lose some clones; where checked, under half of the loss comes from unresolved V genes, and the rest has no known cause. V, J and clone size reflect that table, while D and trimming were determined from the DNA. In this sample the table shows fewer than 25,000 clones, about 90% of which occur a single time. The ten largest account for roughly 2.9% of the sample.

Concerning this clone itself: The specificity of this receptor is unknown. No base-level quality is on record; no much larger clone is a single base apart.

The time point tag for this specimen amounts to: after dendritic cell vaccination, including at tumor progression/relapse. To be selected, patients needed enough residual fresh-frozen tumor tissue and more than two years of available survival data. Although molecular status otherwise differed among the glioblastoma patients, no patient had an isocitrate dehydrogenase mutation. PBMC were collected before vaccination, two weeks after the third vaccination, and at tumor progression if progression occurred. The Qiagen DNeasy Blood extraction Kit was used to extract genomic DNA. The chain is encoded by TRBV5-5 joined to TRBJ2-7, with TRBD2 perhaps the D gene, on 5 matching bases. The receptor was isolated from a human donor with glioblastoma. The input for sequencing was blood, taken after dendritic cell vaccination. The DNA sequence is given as TGTGCCAGCAGGGACTTGACCTACGAGCAGTACTTC. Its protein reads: CASRDLTYEQYF.